This TCR beta chain appears in the sequencing data of a study of T cells in localized non-small cell lung cancer. Trimming took 0 bases from V and 1 from J; bases not matched to a gene: 3. CDR3 size: 15 residues. Germline-derived CDR1 and CDR2 are SGHRS and YFSETQ. Assay used: immunoSEQ multiplex PCR; TCRdb lists only in-frame clones, some missing. The sample gives about 52,000 clones, around 87% of which show up once; roughly 16% is in the top ten. The chain uses TRBV5-1 and TRBJ1-1; 7 bases fit TRBD1. This sequence originates from a female donor with stage II lung adenocarcinoma. The sample consisted of PBMCs, taken before any cancer treatment. CDR3 protein: CASSLEGAPNTEAFF. DNA of the CDR3: TGCGCCAGCAGCTTGGAGGGGGCCCCGAACACTGAAGCTTTCTTT.